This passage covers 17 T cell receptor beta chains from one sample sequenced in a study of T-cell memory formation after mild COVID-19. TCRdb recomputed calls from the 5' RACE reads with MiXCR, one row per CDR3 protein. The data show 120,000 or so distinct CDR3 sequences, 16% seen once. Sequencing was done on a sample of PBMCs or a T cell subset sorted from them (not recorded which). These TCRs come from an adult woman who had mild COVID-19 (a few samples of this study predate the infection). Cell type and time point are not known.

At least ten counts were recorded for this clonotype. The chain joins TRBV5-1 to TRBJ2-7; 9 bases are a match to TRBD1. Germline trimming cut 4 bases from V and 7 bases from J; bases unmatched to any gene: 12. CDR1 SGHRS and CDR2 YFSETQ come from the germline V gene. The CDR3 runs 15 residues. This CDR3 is CASSLSGTGRSEQYF. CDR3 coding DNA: TGCGCCAGCAGCCTCTCCGGGACAGGGAGGTCGGAGCAGTACTTC.

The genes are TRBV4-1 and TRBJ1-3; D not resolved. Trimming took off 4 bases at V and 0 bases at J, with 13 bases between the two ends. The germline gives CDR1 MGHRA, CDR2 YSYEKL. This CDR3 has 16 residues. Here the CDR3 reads CASSRPGRDSGNTIYF. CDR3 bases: TGCGCCAGCAGCCGGCCCGGTCGGGACTCTGGAAACACCATATATTTT.

CDR3 sequence reads: CASSLGGDTEAFF. CDR3 nucleotide sequence: TGCGCCAGCAGCTTGGGAGGGGACACTGAAGCTTTCTTT. The chain links TRBV5-1 to TRBJ1-1, with TRBD1 as a possible D gene (5 bases). The CDR3 sequence is 13 residues long. The V end was cut by 0 bases, the J end by 3 bases, with 6 bases between. The germline CDR1 and CDR2 sequences are SGHRS and YFSETQ.

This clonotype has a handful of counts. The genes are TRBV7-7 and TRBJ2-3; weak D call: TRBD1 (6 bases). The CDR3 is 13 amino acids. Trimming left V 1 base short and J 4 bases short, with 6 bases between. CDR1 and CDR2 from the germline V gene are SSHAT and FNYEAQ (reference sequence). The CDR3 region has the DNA TGTGCCAGCAGCTTAGACAGGGCAGATACGCAGTATTTT. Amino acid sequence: CASSLDRADTQYF.

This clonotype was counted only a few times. CDR3 bases: TGCAGTGCCGTTCTGCTGAAGGACGAGAATGAAAAACTGTTTTTT. This gives the protein CSAVLLKDENEKLFF. This sequence joins TRBV20-1 and TRBJ1-4; D unresolved. The germline CDR1 and CDR2 sequences are DFQATT and SNEGSKA (reference sequence). Trimming pared 6 bases from V and 5 bases from J, leaving 19 bases between. This CDR3 spans 15 amino acids.

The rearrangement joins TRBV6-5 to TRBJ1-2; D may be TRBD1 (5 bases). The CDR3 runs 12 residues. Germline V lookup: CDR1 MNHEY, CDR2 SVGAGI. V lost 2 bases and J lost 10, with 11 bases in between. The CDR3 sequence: CASSYTGGAYTF. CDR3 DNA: TGTGCCAGCAGTTACACGGGCGGGGCCTACACCTTC.

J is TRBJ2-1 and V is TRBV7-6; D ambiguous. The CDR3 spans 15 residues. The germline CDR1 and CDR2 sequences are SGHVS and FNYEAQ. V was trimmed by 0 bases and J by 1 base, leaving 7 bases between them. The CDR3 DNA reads TGTGCCAGCAGCTTAGCGGCGATTTCCTACAATGAGCAGTTCTTC. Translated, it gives CASSLAAISYNEQFF.

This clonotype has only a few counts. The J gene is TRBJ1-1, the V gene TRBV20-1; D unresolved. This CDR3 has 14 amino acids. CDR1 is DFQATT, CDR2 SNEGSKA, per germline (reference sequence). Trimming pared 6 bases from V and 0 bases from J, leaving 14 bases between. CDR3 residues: CSASKNGLNTEAFF. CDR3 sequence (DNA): TGCAGTGCCTCCAAAAACGGGCTGAACACTGAAGCTTTCTTT.

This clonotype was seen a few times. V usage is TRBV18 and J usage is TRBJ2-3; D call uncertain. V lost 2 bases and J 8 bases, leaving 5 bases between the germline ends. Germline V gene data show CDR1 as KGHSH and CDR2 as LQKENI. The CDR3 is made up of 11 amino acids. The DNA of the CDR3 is TGTGCCAGCTCACCAGGTTCTACGCAGTATTTT. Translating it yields CASSPGSTQYF.

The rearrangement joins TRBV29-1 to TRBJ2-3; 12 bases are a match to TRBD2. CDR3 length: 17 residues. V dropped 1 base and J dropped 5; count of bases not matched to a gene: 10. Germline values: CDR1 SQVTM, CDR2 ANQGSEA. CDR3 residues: CSVEVTGLAGFIDTQYF. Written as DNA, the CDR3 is TGCAGCGTTGAAGTGACGGGACTAGCGGGTTTCATAGATACGCAGTATTTT.

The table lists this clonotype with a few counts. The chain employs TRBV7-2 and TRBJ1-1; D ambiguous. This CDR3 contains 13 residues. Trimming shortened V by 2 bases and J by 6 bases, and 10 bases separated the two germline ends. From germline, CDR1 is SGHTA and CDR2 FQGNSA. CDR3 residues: CASSLFSGAEAFF. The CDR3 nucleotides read TGTGCCAGCAGCTTATTTTCCGGCGCTGAAGCTTTCTTT.

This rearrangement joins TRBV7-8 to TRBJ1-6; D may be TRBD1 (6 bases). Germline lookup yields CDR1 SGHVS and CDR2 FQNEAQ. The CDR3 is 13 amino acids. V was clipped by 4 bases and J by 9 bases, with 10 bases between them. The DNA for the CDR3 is TGTGCCAGCAGCTCAGACAGGTCTTCACCCCTCCACTTT. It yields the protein CASSSDRSSPLHF.

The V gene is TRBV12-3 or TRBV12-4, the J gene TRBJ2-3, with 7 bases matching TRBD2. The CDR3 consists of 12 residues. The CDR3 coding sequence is TGTGCTTCGACTAGCTGGACAGATACGCAGTATTTT. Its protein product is CASTSWTDTQYF.

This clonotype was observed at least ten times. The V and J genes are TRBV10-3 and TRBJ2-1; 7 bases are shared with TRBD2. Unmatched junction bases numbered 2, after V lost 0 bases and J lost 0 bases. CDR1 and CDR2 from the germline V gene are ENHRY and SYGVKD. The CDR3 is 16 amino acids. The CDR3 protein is CAISESERGSYNEQFF. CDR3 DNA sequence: TGTGCCATCAGTGAGTCTGAGCGGGGCTCCTACAATGAGCAGTTCTTC.

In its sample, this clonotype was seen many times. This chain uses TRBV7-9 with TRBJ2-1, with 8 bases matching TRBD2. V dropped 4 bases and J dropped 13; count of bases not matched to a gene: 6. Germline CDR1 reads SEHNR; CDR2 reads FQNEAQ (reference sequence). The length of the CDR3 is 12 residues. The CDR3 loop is CASSYRAGAQFF. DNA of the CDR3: TGTGCCAGCAGCTACCGAGCGGGAGCCCAGTTCTTC.

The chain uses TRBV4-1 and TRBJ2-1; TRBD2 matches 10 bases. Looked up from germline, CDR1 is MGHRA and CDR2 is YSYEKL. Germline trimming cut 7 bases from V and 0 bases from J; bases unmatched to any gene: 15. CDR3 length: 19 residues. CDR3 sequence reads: CASTPLGLAGESSYNEQFF. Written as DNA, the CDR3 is TGCGCCAGCACTCCGCTGGGGCTAGCGGGGGAGAGCTCCTACAATGAGCAGTTCTTC.

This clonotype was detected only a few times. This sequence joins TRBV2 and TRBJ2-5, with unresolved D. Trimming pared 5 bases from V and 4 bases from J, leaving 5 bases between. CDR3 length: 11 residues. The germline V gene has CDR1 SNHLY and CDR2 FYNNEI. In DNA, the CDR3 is TGTGCCAGCAGTTTCACAGAGACCCAGTACTTC. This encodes CASSFTETQYF. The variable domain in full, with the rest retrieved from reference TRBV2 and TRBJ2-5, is EPEVTQTPSHQVTQMGQEVILRCVPISNHLYFYWYRQILGQKVEFLVSFYNNEISEKSEIFDDQFSVERPDGSNFTLKIRSTKLEDSAMYFCASSFTETQYFGPGTRLLVL.